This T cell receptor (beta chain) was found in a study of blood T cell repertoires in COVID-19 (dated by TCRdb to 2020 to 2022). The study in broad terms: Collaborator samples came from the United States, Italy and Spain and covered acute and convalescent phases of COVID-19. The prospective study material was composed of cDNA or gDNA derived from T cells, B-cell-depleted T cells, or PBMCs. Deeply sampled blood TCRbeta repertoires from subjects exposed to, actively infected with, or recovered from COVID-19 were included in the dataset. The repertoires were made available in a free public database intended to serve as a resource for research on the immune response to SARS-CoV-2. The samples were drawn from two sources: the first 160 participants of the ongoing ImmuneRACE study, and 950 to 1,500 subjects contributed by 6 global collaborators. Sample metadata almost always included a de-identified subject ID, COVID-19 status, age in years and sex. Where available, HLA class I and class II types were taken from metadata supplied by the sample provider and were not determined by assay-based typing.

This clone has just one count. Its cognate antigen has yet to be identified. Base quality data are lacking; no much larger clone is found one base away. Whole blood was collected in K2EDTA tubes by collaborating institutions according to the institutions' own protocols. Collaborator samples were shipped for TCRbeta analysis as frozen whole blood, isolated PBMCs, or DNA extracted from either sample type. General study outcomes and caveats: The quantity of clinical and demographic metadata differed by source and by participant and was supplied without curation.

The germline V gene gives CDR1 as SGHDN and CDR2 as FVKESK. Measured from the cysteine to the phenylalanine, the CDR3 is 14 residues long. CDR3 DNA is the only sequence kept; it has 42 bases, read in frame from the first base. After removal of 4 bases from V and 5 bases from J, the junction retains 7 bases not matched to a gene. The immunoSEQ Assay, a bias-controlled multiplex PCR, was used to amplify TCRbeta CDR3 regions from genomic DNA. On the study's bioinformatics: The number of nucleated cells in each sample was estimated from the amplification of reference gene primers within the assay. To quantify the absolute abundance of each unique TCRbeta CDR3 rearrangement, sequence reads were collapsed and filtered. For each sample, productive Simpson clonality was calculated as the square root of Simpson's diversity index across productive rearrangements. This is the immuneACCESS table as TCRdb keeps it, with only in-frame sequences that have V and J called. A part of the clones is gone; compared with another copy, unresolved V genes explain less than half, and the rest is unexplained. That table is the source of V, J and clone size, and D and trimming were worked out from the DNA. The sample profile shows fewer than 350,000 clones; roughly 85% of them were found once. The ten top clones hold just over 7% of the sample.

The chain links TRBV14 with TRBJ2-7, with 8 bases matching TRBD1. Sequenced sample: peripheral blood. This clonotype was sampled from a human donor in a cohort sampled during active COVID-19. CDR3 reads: CASSPRTGRNEQYF. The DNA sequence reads TGTGCCAGCAGCCCTCGGACAGGGCGAAACGAGCAGTACTTC.